This T cell receptor beta chain is from a study of T cells in localized non-small cell lung cancer (dated by TCRdb to about 2020). Broadly, across the study: T cell repertoires of fewer than 250 early-stage NSCLC patients were analyzed, with tumors being compared against uninvolved tumor-adjacent lungs. The cohort was made up of approximately 250 treatment-naive NSCLC patients whose localized lung tumors had been resected. A mean age of 66.3 years was recorded for the NSCLC patients, of whom around 120 were male and 95 to 110 were female. Results and caveats for the whole study, not just this receptor: The highest T cell clonality was observed in uninvolved tumor-adjacent lung, where clonality exceeded that of tumor, suggesting that antigenic responses were more focused in uninvolved tumor-adjacent lung. Since the design was exploratory, TCR variables were selected using unadjusted p-values with no false-discovery rate correction. Higher T cell density in blood was associated with longer overall survival, whereas higher clonality in adjacent lung was associated with shorter survival. A median of 57 of the top 100 tumor clones turned up in the paired uninvolved adjacent lung, and 25 to 30 of those clones also ranked among the top 100 of that same adjacent lung. Multi-region tumor sequencing was not performed, so intratumor heterogeneity could not be excluded.

Trimmed from V: 2 bases; trimmed from J: 4 bases; junction bases lacking a gene match: 4. The CDR3 runs 14 amino acids, cysteine and phenylalanine included. Only the CDR3 DNA stays, 42 bases, in frame from base 1. From the germline V gene, CDR1 is MNHEY and CDR2 is SVGAGI. The immunoSEQ Assay was used to sequence TCR beta CDR3 regions from DNA. Turning to the authors' computational methods: T cell density was computed as TCR beta template counts normalized to usable DNA estimated by amplifying housekeeping genes. Richness was estimated with the preseqR package, extrapolating to 400,000 templates for PBMC samples and 120,000 templates for tissue samples. Clonality was defined by subtracting Pielou's evenness from one. Differential abundance testing on productive amino-acid clonotypes, with a minimum total count of 5 and an alpha of 0.1, was used to identify tissue-enriched TCRs. Repertoire overlap between compartments was quantified with the Jaccard Index and Morisita Overlap Index. GLIPH grouped TCR beta CDR3s together with public tetramer-defined viral CDR3s, and a viral motif had to include at least three viral sequences and show V-gene enrichment. TCRdb re-hosts the immuneACCESS table, in-frame sequences only. Its copies lack some clones; in the studies checked, an unresolved V gene accounts for under half of them, and the cause for the rest is not known. V and J calls and clone size are given by that table; D and trimming were obtained from the DNA. The sample includes 75,000 to 85,000 clones, with 70% to 90% observed a single time. The ten largest account for about a tenth of the sample.

At diagnosis, peripheral blood, uninvolved tumor-adjacent lung and tumor were collected and were preserved as a mix of fresh-frozen and FFPE material. For TCR repertoire profiling, blood samples were analyzed as peripheral blood mononuclear cells. As concerns this clone: No cognate antigen has been identified for it. No clone much larger than this one lies a single base away; base qualities are absent.

The chain was built from TRBV6-5 and TRBJ2-7; TRBD1 lines up with 8 middle nucleotides. The TCR was taken from a female donor aged 60 or older with stage I lung adenocarcinoma. Sample: peripheral blood, taken before any cancer treatment. The DNA sequence is as follows: TGTGCCAGCAGTTACGGCAACAGGGGGTACGAGCAGTACTTC. It specifies CASSYGNRGYEQYF.